What follows are 16 T cell receptor beta chains derived from one specimen sequenced in a study of cytomegalovirus exposure and HLA in healthy donors. PCR was performed using 60 Vbeta and 13 Jbeta primers. TCRdb keeps only in-frame clones here, not all; method: immunoSEQ multiplex PCR. The repertoire includes about 170,000 clones, about 88% of them detected once, and 2.5% sits in the top ten. The sequenced sample was PBMCs. These receptors all come from a man in his thirties or forties in good health and CMV-seropositive.

The rearrangement joins TRBV18 to TRBJ2-2, with a weak D call TRBD2 (5 bases). The germline V gene encodes CDR1 KGHSH and CDR2 LQKENI. Trimming took 3 bases from V and 4 from J, leaving 12 bases between them. This CDR3 comprises 15 residues. CDR3 region: CASSPGSGGTGELFF. The CDR3 DNA follows: TGTGCCAGCTCACCGGGAAGTGGAGGCACCGGGGAGCTGTTTTTT.

The rearrangement uses TRBV19 and TRBJ2-3; 10 bases align to TRBD2. With V trimmed by 6 bases and J by 4 bases, 4 bases remained unmatched. CDR1 LNHDA and CDR2 SQIVND come from the germline V gene (reference sequence). This CDR3 region has 14 residues. The CDR3 here is CASRLAGAPDTQYF. The CDR3 DNA reads TGTGCCAGTAGGCTAGCGGGAGCCCCAGATACGCAGTATTTT.

CDR3 region: CASSPRGGELFF. The CDR3 nucleotides are TGTGCCAGCAGTCCGCGAGGCGGGGAGCTGTTTTTT. The V and J genes are TRBV6-6 and TRBJ2-2; D remains ambiguous. This CDR3 comprises 12 residues. Germline values: CDR1 MNHNY, CDR2 SVGAGI (reference sequence). V dropped 5 bases and J dropped 7 bases, with 8 bases sitting between them.

The chain employs TRBV7-8 and TRBJ1-4, with 7 bases aligning to TRBD1. The germline V gene has CDR1 SGHVS and CDR2 FQNEAQ. The CDR3 runs to 16 residues. V lost 5 bases, J lost 7 bases, and 13 bases stayed unmatched. The chain's CDR3 is CASSPVYEGAGEKLFF. The CDR3 DNA follows: TGTGCCAGCAGCCCAGTGTACGAGGGGGCGGGTGAAAAACTGTTTTTT.

The table lists this clone with a count of one. This chain joins TRBV4-1 and TRBJ1-2; a weak D match, TRBD1 (6 bases). Per germline, CDR1 MGHRA and CDR2 YSYEKL. V gave up 0 bases and J gave up 4 bases, with 9 bases separating them. The CDR3 has 14 amino acids. Here the CDR3 reads CASSQDPGVYGYTF. The CDR3 DNA reads TGCGCCAGCAGCCAAGACCCAGGGGTCTATGGCTACACCTTC.

The CDR3 DNA sequence: TGTGCCAGCAGCCTAGGGGGGGGGTTATACACCTTC. As protein: CASSLGGGLYTF. V usage is TRBV7-2 and J usage is TRBJ1-2, with a possible D match to TRBD1 (6 bases). This CDR3 comprises 12 residues. CDR1 and CDR2 from the germline V gene are SGHTA and FQGNSA. Trimming removed 5 bases at V and 11 bases at J, with 15 bases between.

The V gene is TRBV7-2, the J gene TRBJ2-7; 9 bases are a match to TRBD2. J was trimmed by 3 bases and V by 5 bases; bases with no gene match: 8. Germline assignment: CDR1 SGHTA and CDR2 FQGNSA. This CDR3 is 15 amino acids long. The CDR3 is CASSPTSGRYYEQYF. In DNA, the CDR3 is TGTGCCAGCAGCCCGACTAGCGGTCGTTACTACGAGCAGTACTTC.

The rearrangement links TRBV6-5 to TRBJ2-7, with D perhaps matching TRBD1 (5 bases). The CDR3 has 15 amino acids. Germline CDR1 and CDR2: MNHEY and SVGAGI. V gave up 5 bases and J gave up 6 bases, with 20 bases separating them. The CDR3: CASSKRRGQVSEQYF. CDR3 nucleotides: TGTGCCAGCAGTAAAAGAAGGGGTCAGGTCAGCGAGCAGTACTTC.

The V and J genes are TRBV27 and TRBJ1-2, with D possibly being TRBD1 (6 bases). The V end lost 0 bases, the J end lost 8 bases, and 16 bases lay between the germline ends. This CDR3 has 15 amino acids. From germline, CDR1 is MNHEY and CDR2 SMNVEV (reference sequence). The CDR3 DNA sequence: TGTGCCAGCAGTTTATCGGGCGGGGGCGCGAACGGCTACACCTTC. It translates to CASSLSGGGANGYTF.

The chain has TRBV6-5 and TRBJ2-1; 11 bases fit TRBD1. The CDR3 has 12 residues. V trimming: 4 bases; J trimming: 12 bases; junction bases outside the gene matches: 2. From germline, CDR1 is MNHEY and CDR2 SVGAGI. The CDR3 here is CASSWGTGGQFF. DNA of the CDR3: TGTGCCAGCAGTTGGGGGACAGGGGGGCAGTTCTTC.

This clone appeared a single time. The chain uses TRBV11-2 and TRBJ2-7; D is perhaps TRBD2 (5 bases). The CDR3 runs to 12 residues. The V gene lost 5 bases and the J gene lost 1 base, with 6 bases spanning the gap. CDR1 and CDR2 (germline): SGHAT, FQNNGV. The CDR3: CASSEGSYEQYV. The DNA for the CDR3 is TGTGCCAGCAGCGAGGGTTCCTACGAGCAGTACGTC.

The chain is built from TRBV29-1 and TRBJ1-5, with a possible D match to TRBD1 (6 bases). There are 13 residues in the CDR3. V lost 6 bases and J lost 4, with 13 bases in between. Per the germline V gene, CDR1 is SQVTM and CDR2 is ANQGSEA. The CDR3 here is CSVSRGPNQPQHF. Written as DNA, the CDR3 is TGCAGCGTCTCCAGGGGACCGAATCAGCCCCAGCATTTT.

J is TRBJ2-1 and V is TRBV11-2, with unresolved D. CDR1 is SGHAT and CDR2 is FQNNGV in the germline V gene. Trimming shortened V by 3 bases and J by 0 bases, and 6 bases separated the two germline ends. CDR3 size: 14 residues. The CDR3 nucleotides are TGTGCCAGCAGCTTGGCCGTCTCCTACAATGAGCAGTTCTTC. Translating it yields CASSLAVSYNEQFF.

The V call is TRBV7-2, the J call TRBJ2-3; no definite D call. Germline values: CDR1 SGHTA, CDR2 FQGNSA. This CDR3 spans 11 amino acids. Trimming left V 5 bases short and J 4 bases short, with 4 bases between. The CDR3 protein is CASSHSDTQYF. Here the CDR3 DNA reads TGTGCCAGCAGCCACTCAGATACGCAGTATTTT.

The chain is built from TRBV27 and TRBJ2-1; TRBD2 aligns across 7 bases. The germline gives CDR1 MNHEY, CDR2 SMNVEV (reference sequence). The CDR3 covers 18 residues. With V trimmed by 3 bases and J by 0 bases, 11 bases remained unmatched. The CDR3 region has the DNA TGTGCCAGCAGTTTCCGCCTCTTAGCTAGCGGCTCCTACAATGAGCAGTTCTTC. This translates into CASSFRLLASGSYNEQFF.

This sequence joins TRBV28 and TRBJ2-3; weak D call: TRBD1 (6 bases). V was pared by 2 bases and J by 7 bases, with 19 bases between. The CDR3 length is 16 residues. Germline CDR1 MDHEN, CDR2 SYDVKM. This chain's CDR3 is CASSLAGQSSWNTQYF. Written as DNA, the CDR3 is TGTGCCAGCAGTTTAGCCGGACAGTCCTCCTGGAATACGCAGTATTTT.